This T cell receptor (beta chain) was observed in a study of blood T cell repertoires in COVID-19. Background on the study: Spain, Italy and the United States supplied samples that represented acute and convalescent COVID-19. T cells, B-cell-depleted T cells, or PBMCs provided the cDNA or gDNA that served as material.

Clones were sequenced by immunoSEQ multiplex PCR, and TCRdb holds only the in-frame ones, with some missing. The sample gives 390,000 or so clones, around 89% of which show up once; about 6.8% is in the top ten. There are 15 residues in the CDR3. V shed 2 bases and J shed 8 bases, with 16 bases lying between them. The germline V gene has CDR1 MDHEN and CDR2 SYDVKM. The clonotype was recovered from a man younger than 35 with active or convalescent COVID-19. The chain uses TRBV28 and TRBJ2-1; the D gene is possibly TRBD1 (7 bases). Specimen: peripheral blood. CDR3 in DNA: TGTGCCAGCAGTTTAGGGGGGTACAGGGGAGATGAGCAGTTCTTC. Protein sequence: CASSLGGYRGDEQFF.